This T cell receptor beta chain came from a study of shared clonotypes between healthy human individuals (dated by TCRdb to about 2020). Some background on the complete study: A couple of women and a few men aged 18 to 49 years were included in the cohort. To increase sequencing depth and limit assay-specific biases, TCR repertoire library preparation and sequencing were carried out by different laboratories using diverse techniques. For each donor, three plates each were used for CD4 naive and CD4 memory, two plates were used for CD8 naive, and one plate was used for CD8 memory. To estimate repertoire size and how much clonotypes are shared between individuals, the study performed deep sequencing of blood TCR repertoires from roughly five healthy adults. Per donor, leukapheresis produced somewhere between about 0.85 and 8.9 billion PBMCs.

Using the deep immunoSEQ assay, multiplex PCR amplified TCR CDR3 regions from genomic DNA. Extracted genomic DNA from each cell subset was distributed evenly across all wells of several immunoSEQ 96-well plates, and each plate was treated as a replicate. For sorted subsets, about 210 ng of genomic DNA, equivalent to roughly 33,000 T cell genomes, went into each replicate PCR. The purified libraries were quantified using a Qubit 3.0 fluorometer, sized with a Bioanalyzer 2100, and then quantified again using the KAPA Library Quantification kit. Every immunoSEQ 96-well plate was sequenced on a dedicated single-read 150-cycle Illumina NextSeq 550 flow cell. Processing in the source paper ran as follows. Because the immunoSEQ output included only junctional sequences and no quality scores, the filtering could not be the same as the filtering used for full-length reads. To assign V/J genes and CDR3, sequences were annotated using PyIR, a Python wrapper for IgBLAST v1.9, with IMGT germline references. Reads with weak V/J assignments (E-value above 1e-6), missing CDR3, stop codons, out-of-frame junctions, or ambiguous translated residues were removed. A V3J clonotype was defined by an identical inferred V gene, J gene, and CDR3 amino acid sequence. Percentage overlap between repertoires was computed as shared unique clonotypes divided by the size of the smaller repertoire. Three approaches were used to assess repertoire richness: RTK rarefaction, the Chao1 estimator, and Recon v2.1 estimates of unobserved clonotypes. For all TCRbeta clonotypes obtained by the gDNA method from a handful of donors, generation probabilities were computed with OLGA. TCRdb limited this immuneACCESS table to in-frame rearrangements with V and J called. A share of clones is missing; checked studies link under half to unresolved V genes, and the rest is unexplained. The DNA was the basis for D and trimming; V, J and clone size are from that table. The sample table contains about 1,500,000 clones; only one count was recorded for roughly 96% of them. The ten largest account for about 1% of the sample.

Overall study results and their limits: Naive subsets generally had larger estimated clonotype richness than memory subsets did. Incomplete sequencing was indicated by rarefaction of sorted-subset datasets, despite the large sequencing depth. Sharing across several donors was observed for approximately 5% of naive CD4, about 3.2% of naive CD8, 2% to 2.5% of memory CD4, and roughly 0.4% of memory CD8 clonotypes. Pairwise subsampling indicated that sequencing depth was expected to affect the degree of clonotype sharing among donors. Because the study included only a small number of donors, the genetic and exposure-history diversity represented was limited. Only blood was sampled, and tissue TCR repertoires likely differ from those in blood. Compared with non-shared clonotypes, clonotypes shared by all four sorted-subset donors had higher generation probabilities.

With regard to this clone: Its antigen is currently not known. It has no much larger one-base neighbor in the sample; base qualities were not kept.

CDR1 SGHTA and CDR2 FQGNSA were looked up in the germline V gene. Deletion took 0 bases off V and 5 bases off J, with a span of 8 bases between the germline ends. Counted from cysteine to phenylalanine, this CDR3 has 14 amino acids. Only the CDR3 portion is preserved as DNA: 42 bases, with reading frame beginning at the first base. Donors were healthy HIV-negative adults with no recently reported acute infections or vaccinations. Only Caucasian adults living in Nashville, Tennessee, USA were represented among the donors. Magnetic negative selection was used to enrich CD4+ T cells, after which naive cells were positively selected on CD45RA and the negative fraction became the memory subset. Blood was collected by leukapheresis, and PBMCs were isolated by Ficoll-Histopaque density gradient centrifugation and then cryopreserved in liquid nitrogen vapor phase. Purity and quantity of every magnetically sorted T cell population were checked by analytical flow cytometry. Genomic DNA was isolated from each sorted fraction and quantified by UV absorbance on a Nanodrop 2000c.

This receptor was identified in a man between 25 and 39 years old in good health. Sequencing was performed on naive CD4+ T cells sorted from blood. The cell subset or site label, as the study defines it: CD45RA+ positively selected. This chain joins TRBV7-2 to TRBJ1-3, with TRBD1 perhaps the D gene, on 6 matching bases. CDR3 region: CASSLARGRNTIYF. Read as DNA, the sequence is TGTGCCAGCAGCTTAGCGAGGGGGAGAAACACCATATATTTT.